This T cell receptor (beta chain) was recorded in a study of a mutant IDH1 vaccine in newly diagnosed glioma. Study-level information: Patients had eight vaccinations, in weeks 1, 3, 5, 7, 11, 15, 19 and 23. Patients were started on vaccination 4-6 weeks after radiotherapy alone, or with temozolomide cycles.

The V gene lost 0 bases and the J gene lost 3 bases, with 13 bases spanning the gap. CDR3 length: 16 residues. Germline V gene sequence: CDR1 SGHNT, CDR2 YYREEE (reference sequence). Study-level points and caveats: Changes in the top peripheral T cell clonotypes seemingly had no bearing on pseudoprogression. The occurrence of vaccine-induced immune responses was seen in around 94% of patients.

Of note for this clone: Its cognate antigen is unknown.

TCRdb's table, derived via immunoSEQ multiplex PCR, lists solely in-frame clones and lacks some. Among 70,000 to 95,000 clones listed, approximately 85% were seen once. The time point is: week 23, last vaccination. Each dose delivered 300 ug of mutant IDH1 20-mer peptide subcutaneously with imiquimod. The material was PBMCs, obtained from a glioma patient whose treatment included an IDH1 peptide vaccine. The V and J genes are TRBV5-4 and TRBJ2-1, with D perhaps matching TRBD2 (6 bases). The clonotype comes from a woman aged 50 to 65 with glioma. The CDR3 is CASSLAGTPFYNEQFF. The CDR3 nucleotides are TGTGCCAGCAGCTTGGCAGGGACTCCCTTCTACAATGAGCAGTTCTTC.